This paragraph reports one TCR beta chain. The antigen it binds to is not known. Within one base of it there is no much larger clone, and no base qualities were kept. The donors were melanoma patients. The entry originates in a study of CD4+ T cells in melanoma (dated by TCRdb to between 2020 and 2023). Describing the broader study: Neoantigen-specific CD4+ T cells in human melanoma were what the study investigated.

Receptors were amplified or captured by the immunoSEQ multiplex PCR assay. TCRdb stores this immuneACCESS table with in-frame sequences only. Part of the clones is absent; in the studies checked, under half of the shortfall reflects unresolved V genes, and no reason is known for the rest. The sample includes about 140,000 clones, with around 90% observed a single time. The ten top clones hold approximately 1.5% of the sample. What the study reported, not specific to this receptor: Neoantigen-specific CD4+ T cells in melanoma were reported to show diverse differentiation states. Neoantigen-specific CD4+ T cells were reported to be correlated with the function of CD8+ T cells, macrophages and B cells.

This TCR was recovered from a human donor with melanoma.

The CDR3 reads as follows: CATGASGEDTQYF. The DNA sequence is TGTGCCACAGGGGCTAGCGGGGAGGATACGCAGTATTTT. Here the chain combines TRBV2 and TRBJ2-3; 9 bases in between match TRBD2. There are 13 amino acids in the CDR3, from cysteine to phenylalanine inclusive. Of all the DNA, just the CDR3 is kept, 39 bases in frame from base 1. CDR1 and CDR2 are read off the germline V gene as SNHLY and FYNNEI. For this chain, trimming is 10 bases at the V end and 6 bases at the J end, and the number of junction bases without a gene match is 8.